The rows below give T cell receptor beta chains drawn from one sample of a study of siplizumab effects on memory and regulatory T cells. Assay: immunoSEQ multiplex PCR; the TCRdb copy retains only in-frame clones and omits some. The data contain tens of thousands of clones, approximately 93% of them singletons. The sequencing sample was made of CD8+ T cells sorted from blood. The receptors derive from a human donor in good health. Each CDR3 is given with its conserved first and last residue. A D gene is named only where the DNA matches it firmly.

TRBJ2-1 TRBV19 TRBD2 CASSIDLGLAGRNEQFF TGTGCCAGTAGTATAGATCTGGGACTAGCGGGGAGGAATGAGCAGTTCTTC
TRBJ2-7 TRBV27 . CASSGGVGQYF TGTGCCAGCAGTGGAGGTGTAGGTCAGTACTTC
TRBJ2-5 TRBV7-3 . CASSLGGGAGETQYF TGTGCCAGCAGCTTAGGAGGGGGCGCGGGGGAGACCCAGTACTTC
TRBJ2-7 TRBV5-1 TRBD1 CASSLPSTGADLYEQYF TGCGCCAGCAGCTTGCCCTCAACAGGGGCGGACCTCTACGAGCAGTACTTC
TRBJ2-7 TRBV6-5 TRBD2 CASRAGTSGYEQYF TGTGCCAGCAGGGCCGGGACTAGCGGCTACGAGCAGTACTTC
TRBJ2-7 TRBV5-4 TRBD1 CASTSGTGGAIEQYF TGTGCTTCGACGTCGGGGACAGGGGGCGCGATCGAGCAGTACTTC
TRBJ2-7 TRBV19 . CASNDRDTPYEQYF TGTGCCAGTAACGACCGGGACACTCCCTACGAGCAGTACTTC
TRBJ1-1 TRBV5-6 TRBD1 CASSWFQGATEAFF TGTGCCAGCAGCTGGTTTCAGGGGGCCACTGAAGCTTTCTTT
TRBJ1-2 TRBV19 . CASTLNLADSPYGYTF TGTGCCAGTACCCTGAACCTGGCCGACAGTCCCTATGGCTACACCTTC
TRBJ1-2 TRBV7-6 TRBD1 CASSKGGSDGYTF TGTGCCAGCAGCAAAGGGGGCTCTGATGGCTACACCTTC
TRBJ1-4 TRBV10-3 . CAIRDNEKLFF TGTGCCATCAGAGATAATGAAAAACTGTTTTTT
TRBJ1-3 TRBV28 TRBD1 CASTLEPGQGAVDTIYF TGTGCCAGCACTCTCGAACCGGGACAGGGGGCGGTGGACACCATATATTTT
TRBJ2-3 TRBV4-1 TRBD2 CASRGGTTDTQYF TGCGCCAGCAGGGGGGGGACCACAGATACGCAGTATTTT
TRBJ1-5 TRBV5-8 TRBD1 CASSFSYRDRGRYQPQHF TGTGCCAGCAGCTTCTCCTACCGGGACAGGGGGCGATATCAGCCCCAGCATTTT
TRBJ2-5 TRBV7-2 . CASRVDGGETQYF TGTGCCAGCAGGGTTGACGGAGGGGAGACCCAGTACTTC
TRBJ2-3 TRBV6-5 TRBD2 CASSYGTSGADTQYF TGTGCCAGCAGTTACGGGACTAGCGGGGCAGATACGCAGTATTTT
TRBJ1-2 TRBV9 TRBD1 CVSSVGQVNYGYTF TGTGTCAGCAGCGTAGGACAGGTGAACTATGGCTACACCTTC